A selection of T cell receptor beta chains follows, all from one sample in a study of CD8 T cells in ankylosing spondylitis. TCRdb recomputed calls from the 5' RACE reads with MiXCR, one row per CDR3 protein. Of about 240,000 distinct CDR3 sequences in the sample, 9.5% to 12% were seen once. The sequencing input was blood, either unsorted or a sorted T cell fraction (not recorded which). The receptors originated from a male donor with ankylosing spondylitis or in good health (not recorded which). Both conserved end residues are part of each CDR3. A D gene is named only where the DNA matches it firmly. Clone size is stated in some rows and not others, as once, few, many or a class when expanded.

>-|TRBV6-5|-|TRBJ2-7
CASSSLTLDGPYEQYF
TGTGCCAGCAGTTCCCTAACGCTGGACGGACCCTACGAGCAGTACTTC
>-|TRBV20-1|many|TRBJ2-3
CSARRSGTDTQYF
TGCAGTGCTAGGAGGTCTGGCACAGATACGCAGTATTTT
>TRBD2|TRBV29-1|few|TRBJ2-1
CSAHDGLADYSYNEQFF
TGCAGCGCCCATGATGGACTAGCGGACTACTCCTACAATGAGCAGTTCTTC
>-|TRBV12-3/TRBV12-4|-|TRBJ2-6
CASSFNPAVFSGANVLTF
TGTGCCAGCAGTTTTAATCCGGCAGTCTTCTCTGGGGCCAACGTCCTGACTTTC
>-|TRBV7-2|few|TRBJ1-5
CASSFRRGAGTNQPQHF
TGTGCCAGCAGCTTCAGGAGGGGGGCTGGTACCAATCAGCCCCAGCATTTT
>TRBD1|TRBV9|-|TRBJ1-5
CASGTGGEFQPQHF
TGTGCCAGCGGGACAGGGGGCGAATTTCAGCCCCAGCATTTT
>TRBD1|TRBV5-1|few|TRBJ1-2
CASSYYRGANYGYTF
TGCGCCAGCAGCTATTACAGGGGCGCAAACTATGGCTACACCTTC
>-|TRBV29-1|few|TRBJ2-7
CSVVQNNYEQYF
TGCAGCGTTGTACAGAATAACTACGAGCAGTACTTC
>-|TRBV7-9|many|TRBJ1-1
CASSLRTEMNTEAFF
TGTGCCAGCAGCTTAAGGACAGAAATGAACACTGAAGCTTTCTTT
>-|TRBV12-3/TRBV12-4|many|TRBJ1-4
CASSFGLVNEKLFF
TGTGCCAGCAGTTTCGGCTTGGTGAATGAAAAACTGTTTTTT
>-|TRBV12-3/TRBV12-4|many|TRBJ2-7
CASSFTDMTYEQYF
TGTGCCAGCAGTTTCACGGACATGACCTACGAGCAGTACTTC